The TCR beta chain under discussion was sequenced for a study of blood T cell repertoires in COVID-19. Study summary: Italy, Spain and the United States were the sources of the convalescent and acute COVID-19 samples. From T cells, B-cell-depleted T cells, or PBMCs came the material, which was cDNA or gDNA.

The CDR3 has 13 amino acids. The germline V gene has CDR1 MRHNA and CDR2 SNTAGT. Trimming pared 0 bases from V and 7 bases from J, leaving 7 bases between. Original data processing: Reference gene primer amplification in the assay estimated nucleated cell counts. This table comes from immunoSEQ multiplex PCR, and its TCRdb copy is limited to in-frame clones, with some not included. V, J and clone size derive from that table, while D and trimming were established from the DNA sequence. This sample carries around 16,000 clones, around 83% of them seen once, and the ten largest clones take under 25%. The TCR comes from a man aged 80 or over with active or convalescent COVID-19. This sequence joins TRBV6-4 and TRBJ2-1, with unresolved D. The sample consisted of peripheral blood. Here the CDR3 reads CASSDSTENEQFF. CDR3 DNA sequence: TGTGCCAGCAGTGACTCAACAGAAAATGAGCAGTTCTTC.